This T cell receptor beta chain was sequenced in a study of blood T cell repertoires in COVID-19. Study as a whole: Samples taken during acute and convalescent COVID-19 were collected in the United States, Italy and Spain. The analysed material was cDNA or gDNA that came from T cells, B-cell-depleted T cells, or PBMCs.

The CDR3 covers 14 residues. V lost 5 bases, J lost 5 bases, and 12 bases lay in between. CDR1 and CDR2 (germline): KGHDR, SFDVKD. Original handling: Cell counts per sample came from amplifying reference gene primers. Measured with immunoSEQ multiplex PCR; TCRdb has only the in-frame clones, and not every one. V and J calls and clone size are copied from that table; D and trimming were computed from the DNA. Of 150,000 or so clones listed, roughly 82% are singletons. The V call is TRBV24-1, the J call TRBJ2-1, with D tentatively TRBD1 (6 bases). The TCR sequence derives from a woman aged 45-59 years in a cohort sampled during active or convalescent COVID-19. Input material: peripheral blood. The CDR3 loop is CATSAWGPDNEQFF. In nucleotides, the CDR3 is TGTGCCACCAGTGCGTGGGGGCCCGACAATGAGCAGTTCTTC.